Included here is one T cell receptor beta chain sequence, with context. Germline values: CDR1 KGHSH, CDR2 LQKENI. The CDR3 length is 13 residues. Trimming took off 4 bases at V and 6 bases at J, with 12 bases between the two ends. These data belong to a study of blood T cell repertoires in COVID-19. The data were produced by immunoSEQ multiplex PCR, yet TCRdb's version contains in-frame clones alone and is incomplete. The data contain about 190,000 clones, approximately 88% of them seen just once; the ten biggest clones take up 3.2%. The specimen sequenced was PBMCs or T cells enriched from blood (not recorded which). This sequence was found in a woman aged 25 to 45 who had recovered from COVID-19. V gene TRBV18 combines with J gene TRBJ1-1; no reliable D call. The CDR3 coding sequence is TGTGCCAGCTCACAAAACAGAGCCCCTGAAGCTTTCTTT. Protein: CASSQNRAPEAFF.